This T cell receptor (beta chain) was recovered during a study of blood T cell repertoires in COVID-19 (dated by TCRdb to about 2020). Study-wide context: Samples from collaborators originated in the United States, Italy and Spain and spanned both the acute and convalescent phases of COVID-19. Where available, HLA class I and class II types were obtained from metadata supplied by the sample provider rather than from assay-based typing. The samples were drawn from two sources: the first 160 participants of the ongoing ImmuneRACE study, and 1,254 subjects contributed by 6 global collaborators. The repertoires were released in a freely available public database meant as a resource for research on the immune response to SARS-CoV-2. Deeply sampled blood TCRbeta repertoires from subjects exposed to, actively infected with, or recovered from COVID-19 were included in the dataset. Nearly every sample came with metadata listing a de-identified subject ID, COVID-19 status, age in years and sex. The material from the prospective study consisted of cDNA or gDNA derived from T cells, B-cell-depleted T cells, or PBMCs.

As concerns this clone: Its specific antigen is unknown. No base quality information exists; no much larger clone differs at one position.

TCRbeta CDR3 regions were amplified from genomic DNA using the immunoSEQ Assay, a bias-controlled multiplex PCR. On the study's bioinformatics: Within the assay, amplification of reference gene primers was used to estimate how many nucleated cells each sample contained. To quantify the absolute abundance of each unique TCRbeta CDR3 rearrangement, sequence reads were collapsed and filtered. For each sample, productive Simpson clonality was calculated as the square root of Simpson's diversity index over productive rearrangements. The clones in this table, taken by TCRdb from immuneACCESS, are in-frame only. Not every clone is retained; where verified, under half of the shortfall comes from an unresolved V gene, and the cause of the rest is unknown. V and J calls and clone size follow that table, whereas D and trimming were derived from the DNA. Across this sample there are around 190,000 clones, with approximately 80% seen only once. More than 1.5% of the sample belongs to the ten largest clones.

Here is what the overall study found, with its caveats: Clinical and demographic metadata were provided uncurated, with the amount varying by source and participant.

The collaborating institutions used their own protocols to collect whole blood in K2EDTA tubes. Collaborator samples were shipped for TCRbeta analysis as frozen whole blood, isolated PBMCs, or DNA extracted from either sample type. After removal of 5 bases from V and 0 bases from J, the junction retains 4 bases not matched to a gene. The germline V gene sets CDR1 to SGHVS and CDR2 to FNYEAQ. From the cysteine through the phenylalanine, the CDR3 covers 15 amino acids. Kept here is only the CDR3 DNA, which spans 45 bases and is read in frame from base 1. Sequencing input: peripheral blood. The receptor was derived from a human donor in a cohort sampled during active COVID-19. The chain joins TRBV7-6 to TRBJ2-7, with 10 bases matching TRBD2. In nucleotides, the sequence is TGTGCCAGCAGCCCATCTAGCGGGAGCTCCTACGAGCAGTACTTC. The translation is CASSPSSGSSYEQYF.